What follows are 20 T cell receptor beta chains derived from one specimen sequenced in a study of Ad26.COV2.S vaccination and SARS-CoV-2 variants. The treatment here: some 19 received Ad26.COV2.S at low or high dose, single or two shots; a few received placebo; per-sample allocation not given. Day 63 after the first vaccine or placebo injection was the time point for sampling. TCRdb's copy holds only in-frame clones and misses some; the assay was immunoSEQ multiplex PCR. The sample yields about 350,000 clones, around 89% seen once. This specimen was peripheral blood, taken in a trial of Ad26.COV2.S vaccine versus placebo. These receptors came from a person aged 18 to 59 who received the Ad26.COV2.S COVID-19 vaccine or a placebo.

A single count supports this clone. The V gene is TRBV6-5, the J gene TRBJ2-6; D gene uncertain. V dropped 6 bases and J dropped 0 bases, with 3 bases sitting between them. The CDR3 consists of 13 residues. Germline assignment: CDR1 MNHEY and CDR2 SVGAGI. CDR3 nucleotide sequence: TGTGCCAGCAGGACCTCTGGGGCCAACGTCCTGACTTTC. As protein: CASRTSGANVLTF.

This clone has just one count. CDR3 loop: CASRQGTYGYTF. DNA of the CDR3: TGCGCCAGCAGACAGGGGACCTATGGCTACACCTTC. The rearrangement uses TRBV10-2 and TRBJ1-2; 7 bases align to TRBD1. This CDR3 is 12 amino acids long. The V gene end was trimmed by 6 bases and the J gene end by 4 bases; junction bases not matched to a gene: 2. Looked up from germline, CDR1 is WSHSY and CDR2 is SAAADI.

The chain recombines TRBV10-3 with TRBJ2-7; 8 bases are a match to TRBD1. The CDR3 has 20 residues. Germline V CDR1 and CDR2: ENHRY, SYGVKD. Unmatched junction bases numbered 21, after V lost 3 bases and J lost 2 bases. CDR3 residues: CAISDPTLGTIDRGTYEQYF. The CDR3 nucleotides read TGTGCCATCAGTGACCCTACTCTTGGGACCATTGACAGGGGAACCTACGAGCAGTACTTC.

This rearrangement joins TRBV19 to TRBJ2-4; the match to TRBD2 covers 7 bases. Unmatched junction bases numbered 9, after V lost 7 bases and J lost 9 bases. The CDR3 spans 13 residues. The germline V gene encodes CDR1 LNHDA and CDR2 SQIVND (reference sequence). The CDR3 is CASNRWRGGIQYF. Written as DNA, the CDR3 is TGTGCCAGTAACAGGTGGCGCGGGGGCATTCAGTACTTC.

This chain joins TRBV7-9 and TRBJ1-2; possible D gene TRBD1, 6 bases. The CDR3 covers 15 residues. V gave up 1 base and J gave up 5 bases, with 14 bases separating them. CDR1 and CDR2 from the germline V gene are SEHNR and FQNEAQ (reference sequence). This CDR3 is CASSLGLRGGYGYTF. CDR3 nucleotides: TGTGCCAGCAGCTTAGGCCTCAGGGGCGGTTATGGCTACACCTTC.

This rearrangement joins TRBV5-4 to TRBJ2-7, with 8 bases fitting TRBD2. The CDR3 totals 17 residues. Losses at the gene ends were 0 bases for V and 2 bases for J; bases not matched to a gene: 10. Germline CDR1 SGHNT, CDR2 YYREEE (reference sequence). The CDR3 is CASSLGVSGDLTYEQYF. The CDR3 region has the DNA TGTGCCAGCAGCTTGGGAGTTAGCGGGGACCTTACCTACGAGCAGTACTTC. The variable domain in full, completed from reference TRBV5-4 and TRBJ2-7, reads ETGVTQSPTHLIKTRGQQVTLRCSSQSGHNTVSWYQQALGQGPQFIFQYYREEENGRGNFPPRFSGLQFPNYSSELNVNALELDDSALYLCASSLGVSGDLTYEQYFGPGTRLTVT.

The chain combines TRBV9 with TRBJ1-5; possible D gene TRBD1, 6 bases. CDR1 and CDR2 (germline): SGDLS, YYNGEE. The germline V and J ends were trimmed by 0 bases and 4 bases, with 11 bases remaining between them. This CDR3 has 15 amino acids. The CDR3 reads CASSVEAGENQPQHF. In DNA, the CDR3 is TGTGCCAGCAGCGTAGAGGCAGGGGAGAATCAGCCCCAGCATTTT.

V usage is TRBV10-2 and J usage is TRBJ1-5; D perhaps matches TRBD1 (6 bases). Trimming removed 0 bases at V and 7 bases at J, with 13 bases between. The CDR3 has 15 amino acids. CDR1 is WSHSY and CDR2 is SAAADI in the germline V gene. DNA of the CDR3: TGCGCCAGCAGTGAGTCTCGACAGGAGGGACAGCCCCAGCATTTT. Translating gives CASSESRQEGQPQHF.

This sequence joins TRBV29-1 and TRBJ2-7; 9 bases are a match to TRBD2. This CDR3 has 12 amino acids. Looked up from germline, CDR1 is SQVTM and CDR2 is ANQGSEA. Unmatched junction bases numbered 1, after V lost 7 bases and J lost 0 bases. The CDR3 loop reads CSASGNSYEQYF. DNA of the CDR3: TGCAGCGCTAGCGGGAACTCCTACGAGCAGTACTTC.

This clone has more than one count but fewer than ten. The chain employs TRBV6-5 and TRBJ1-4; D unclear. This CDR3 has 14 amino acids. Deletions cut 6 bases from V and 3 bases from J, with 11 bases between. Germline V lookup: CDR1 MNHEY, CDR2 SVGAGI. CDR3 amino acids: CASSPDGANEKLFF. The CDR3 nucleotides are TGTGCCAGCAGCCCGGATGGGGCTAATGAAAAACTGTTTTTT.

The J gene is TRBJ1-2, the V gene TRBV7-8, with D possibly being TRBD1 (6 bases). The ends were cut back, 4 bases at V and 3 bases at J, with 15 bases in the middle. Germline V gives CDR1 SGHVS, CDR2 FQNEAQ. CDR3 size: 15 residues. CDR3 nucleotides: TGTGCCAGCAGCTCAGCTGGGGGCAGAGACTATGGCTACACCTTC. The encoded protein is CASSSAGGRDYGYTF.

The V gene is TRBV5-4, the J gene TRBJ2-1; D is unclear. CDR1 is SGHNT and CDR2 is YYREEE in the germline V gene (reference sequence). CDR3 length: 15 residues. With 0 bases removed from V and 1 base from J, the gap between germline ends came to 8 bases. The CDR3 sequence is CASSLGVVSYNEQFF. As DNA, the CDR3 is TGTGCCAGCAGCTTGGGGGTCGTATCCTACAATGAGCAGTTCTTC.

The rearrangement joins TRBV2 to TRBJ1-5; possible D gene TRBD1, 6 bases. CDR1 is SNHLY, CDR2 FYNNEI, per germline. V was pared by 2 bases and J by 0 bases, with 11 bases between. The CDR3 extends over 16 amino acids. This chain's CDR3 is CASSEWDIYSNQPQHF. The CDR3 DNA follows: TGTGCCAGCAGTGAATGGGACATCTATAGCAATCAGCCCCAGCATTTT.

This clone showed up many times. For the CDR3, the DNA is TGCGCCAGCAGCCAAGGACGGACGAATAATTCACCCCTCCACTTT. Translation gives CASSQGRTNNSPLHF. The V call is TRBV4-1, the J call TRBJ1-6; no definite D call. Germline V gives CDR1 MGHRA, CDR2 YSYEKL. V lost 1 base and J lost 5, with 9 bases in between. The CDR3 loop spans 15 amino acids.

The J gene is TRBJ2-7, the V gene TRBV2, with TRBD2 matching 11 bases. V dropped 6 bases and J dropped 2; count of bases not matched to a gene: 9. Germline V gene data show CDR1 as SNHLY and CDR2 as FYNNEI. CDR3 length: 16 residues. CDR3 region: CASSPLAGGPPYEQYF. The CDR3 DNA reads TGTGCCAGCAGCCCTTTAGCGGGGGGGCCCCCCTACGAGCAGTACTTC.

This clone was recorded a few times. The rearrangement links TRBV14 to TRBJ2-7; the D is unclear. The V and J ends lost 0 bases and 6 bases respectively, with 12 bases between them. Germline CDR1 reads SGHDN; CDR2 reads FVKESK. The CDR3 has 14 residues. The CDR3 loop is CASSQDYSFSEQYF. The DNA of the CDR3 is TGTGCCAGCAGCCAAGATTATTCTTTCTCCGAGCAGTACTTC.

The chain couples TRBV24-1 to TRBJ2-3; D may correspond to TRBD1 or TRBD2 (5 bases each). Germline lookup yields CDR1 KGHDR and CDR2 SFDVKD. The CDR3 consists of 16 residues. V shed 3 bases and J shed 0 bases, with 12 bases lying between them. As DNA, the CDR3 is TGTGCCACCAGTGATCAGGGACCCCCAAGCACAGATACGCAGTATTTT. Translating it yields CATSDQGPPSTDTQYF.

This chain links TRBV10-3 with TRBJ2-5, with TRBD2 identical over 11 bases. The germline gives CDR1 ENHRY, CDR2 SYGVKD. The trim removed 6 bases at V and 5 bases at J, leaving 14 bases unmatched. This CDR3 contains 17 residues. The DNA of the CDR3 is TGTGCCATCAGGGGAGCGGGTAGCGGGAGGGGAAGGGAGACCCAGTACTTC. It codes for CAIRGAGSGRGRETQYF.

Only one count was recorded for this clone. J is TRBJ1-1 and V is TRBV6-6, with TRBD1 matching 12 bases. The germline gives CDR1 MNHNY, CDR2 SVGAGI (reference sequence). This CDR3 has 12 amino acids. J gave up 12 bases and V 6 bases, and 5 bases lay outside the gene matches. The DNA for the CDR3 is TGTGCCAGCAGAGGGGACAGGGGGCATCCTTTCTTT. Translation gives CASRGDRGHPFF.

This rearrangement joins TRBV18 to TRBJ2-3; either TRBD1 or TRBD2 may fit D (6 bases each). Germline CDR1 KGHSH, CDR2 LQKENI. Deletions cut 2 bases from V and 4 bases from J, with 13 bases between. This CDR3 is 15 amino acids long. CDR3 region: CASSPTGATSDTQYF. In nucleotides, the CDR3 is TGTGCCAGCTCACCAACGGGGGCAACGTCAGATACGCAGTATTTT.